This T cell receptor (beta chain) originates from a study of immune evolution from preneoplasia to lung adenocarcinoma. Whole-study findings and limits: Later-stage lesions appeared to have more T cells, more diversity, less clonality. KRAS-mutant nodules had the highest T cell clonality.

As to this clone: Its antigen is undetermined.

The table came from immunoSEQ multiplex PCR; TCRdb's copy has only in-frame clones and leaves some out. The sample lists over 4,000 clones, roughly 90% occurring once. Sequencing input: FFPE invasive lung adenocarcinoma tissue. The source of this sequence is a person between 45 and 65 years old with lung adenocarcinoma.

CDR3 sequence reads: CAWTLGLAHNTGELFF. CDR3 DNA: TGTGCCTGGACCCTCGGACTAGCGCACAACACCGGGGAGCTGTTTTTT. V and J are TRBV30 and TRBJ2-2, with 9 positions matching TRBD2. Germline CDR1 and CDR2: GTSNPN and SVGIG (reference sequence). The CDR3 is 16 amino acids. V gave up 4 bases and J gave up 2 bases; unmatched junction bases: 8.